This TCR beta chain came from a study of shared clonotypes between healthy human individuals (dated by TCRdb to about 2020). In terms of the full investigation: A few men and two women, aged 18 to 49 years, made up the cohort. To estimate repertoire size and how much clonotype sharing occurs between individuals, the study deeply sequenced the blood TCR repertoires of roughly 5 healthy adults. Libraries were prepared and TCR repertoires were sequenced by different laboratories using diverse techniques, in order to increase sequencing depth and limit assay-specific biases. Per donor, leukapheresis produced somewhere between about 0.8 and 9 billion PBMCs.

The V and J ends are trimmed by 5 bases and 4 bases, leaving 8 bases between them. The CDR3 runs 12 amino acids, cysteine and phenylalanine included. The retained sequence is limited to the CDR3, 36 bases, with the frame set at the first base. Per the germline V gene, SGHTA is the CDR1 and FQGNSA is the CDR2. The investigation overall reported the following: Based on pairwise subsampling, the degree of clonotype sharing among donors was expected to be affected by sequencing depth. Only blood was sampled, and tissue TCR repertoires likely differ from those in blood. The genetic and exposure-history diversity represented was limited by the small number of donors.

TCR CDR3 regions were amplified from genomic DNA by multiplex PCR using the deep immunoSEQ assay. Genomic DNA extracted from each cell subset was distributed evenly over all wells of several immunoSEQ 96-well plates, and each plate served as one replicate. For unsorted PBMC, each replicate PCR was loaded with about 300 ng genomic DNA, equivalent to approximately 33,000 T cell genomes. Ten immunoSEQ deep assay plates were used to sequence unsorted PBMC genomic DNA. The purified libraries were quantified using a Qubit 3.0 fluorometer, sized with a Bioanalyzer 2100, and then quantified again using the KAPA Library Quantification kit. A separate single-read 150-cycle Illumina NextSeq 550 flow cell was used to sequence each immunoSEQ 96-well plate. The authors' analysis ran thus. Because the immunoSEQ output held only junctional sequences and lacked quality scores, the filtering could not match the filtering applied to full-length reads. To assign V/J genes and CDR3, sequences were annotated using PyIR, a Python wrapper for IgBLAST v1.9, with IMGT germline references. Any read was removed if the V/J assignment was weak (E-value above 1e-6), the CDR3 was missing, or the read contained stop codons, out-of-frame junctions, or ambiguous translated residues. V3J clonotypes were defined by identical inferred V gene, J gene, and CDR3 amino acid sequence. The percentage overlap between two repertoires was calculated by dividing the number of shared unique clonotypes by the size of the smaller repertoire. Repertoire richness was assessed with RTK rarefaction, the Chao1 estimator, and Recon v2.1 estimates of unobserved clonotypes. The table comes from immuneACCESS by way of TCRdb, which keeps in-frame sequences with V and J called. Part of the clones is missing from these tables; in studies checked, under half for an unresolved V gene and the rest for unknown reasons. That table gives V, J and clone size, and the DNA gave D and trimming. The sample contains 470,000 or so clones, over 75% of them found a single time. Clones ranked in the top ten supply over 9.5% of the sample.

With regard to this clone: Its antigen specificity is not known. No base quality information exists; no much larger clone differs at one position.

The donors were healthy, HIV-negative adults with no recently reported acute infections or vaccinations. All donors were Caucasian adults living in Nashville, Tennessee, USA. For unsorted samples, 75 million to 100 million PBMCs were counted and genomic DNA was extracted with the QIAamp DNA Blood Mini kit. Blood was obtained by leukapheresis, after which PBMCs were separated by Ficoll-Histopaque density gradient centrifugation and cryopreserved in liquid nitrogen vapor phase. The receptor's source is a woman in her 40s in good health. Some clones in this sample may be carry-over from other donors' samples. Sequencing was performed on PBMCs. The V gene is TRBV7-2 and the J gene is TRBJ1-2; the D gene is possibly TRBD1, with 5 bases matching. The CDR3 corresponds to CASSPDSYGYTF. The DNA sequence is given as TGTGCCAGCAGCCCCGACAGCTATGGCTACACCTTC.